The 20 T cell receptor beta chains in this list originate from one sample, sequenced in a study of blood T cell repertoires in COVID-19. Sequenced by immunoSEQ multiplex PCR; TCRdb stores in-frame clones only, minus some. The sample records under 100,000 clones, 65% to 85% being singletons. The sequencing input was peripheral blood. The receptors originated from a man older than 75 with active or convalescent COVID-19.

The chain joins TRBV12-3 or TRBV12-4 to TRBJ1-2; D is unresolved. This CDR3 is 11 amino acids long. The V and J ends lost 6 bases and 5 bases respectively, with 7 bases between them. The CDR3 spells CASRLAYGYTF. The CDR3 DNA is TGTGCCAGCAGACTAGCTTATGGCTACACCTTC.

This chain uses TRBV30 with TRBJ1-4; D remains unclear. CDR1 and CDR2 (germline): GTSNPN, SVGIG (reference sequence). The CDR3 is 12 amino acids. Trimming stripped 2 bases from V and 10 bases from J, with 11 bases between. CDR3 residues: CAWSSGDGKLFF. CDR3 nucleotides: TGTGCCTGGAGTTCCGGGGATGGAAAACTGTTTTTT. Full variable domain (rest looked up from reference TRBV30 and TRBJ1-4): SQTIHQWPATLVQPVGSPLSLECTVEGTSNPNLYWYRQAAGRGLQLLFYSVGIGQISSEVPQNLSASRPQDRQFILSSKKLLLSDSGFYLCAWSSGDGKLFFGSGTQLSVL.

This clone showed up just once. The chain combines TRBV28 with TRBJ1-1; D gene uncertain. The CDR3 is made up of 13 amino acids. Germline V gene sequence: CDR1 MDHEN, CDR2 SYDVKM. V was shortened by 7 bases and J by 5 bases, with 14 bases between the two germline ends. This chain's CDR3 is CASTWGGRTEAFF. CDR3 DNA sequence: TGTGCCAGCACTTGGGGAGGAAGGACTGAAGCTTTCTTT.

This chain connects TRBV30 to TRBJ1-1; D not certain. V shed 2 bases and J shed 3 bases, with 10 bases lying between them. This CDR3 is 13 amino acids long. Germline CDR1 GTSNPN, CDR2 SVGIG (reference sequence). The CDR3 nucleotides read TGTGCCTGGAGTCTAAGACAAGACACTGAAGCTTTCTTT. Residues: CAWSLRQDTEAFF.

This clone came up many times. The rearrangement uses TRBV19 and TRBJ2-6; D ambiguous. Trimming removed 5 bases at V and 0 bases at J, with 5 bases between. This CDR3 has 14 residues. Germline values: CDR1 LNHDA, CDR2 SQIVND (reference sequence). As DNA, the CDR3 is TGTGCCAGTAGTCTGCGCTCTGGGGCCAACGTCCTGACTTTC. Its translation is CASSLRSGANVLTF.

This clone has only one observation. V gene TRBV2 combines with J gene TRBJ2-5, with 7 bases aligning to TRBD2. Germline V gene sequence: CDR1 SNHLY, CDR2 FYNNEI. CDR3 length: 14 amino acids. J lost 2 bases, V lost 2 bases, and 2 bases had no gene match. The CDR3 sequence is CASSELGGQETQYF. Here the CDR3 DNA reads TGTGCCAGCAGTGAACTGGGGGGGCAAGAGACCCAGTACTTC.

The chain recombines TRBV7-2 with TRBJ2-3, with 12 bases that match TRBD2. Germline CDR1 and CDR2: SGHTA and FQGNSA. The V segment lost 5 bases and the J segment 8 bases; nucleotides outside the gene matches: 14. This CDR3 region has 17 residues. The CDR3 spells CASSPGTSGRPRGTQYF. CDR3 nucleotides: TGTGCCAGCAGCCCCGGGACTAGCGGGCGCCCCAGGGGTACGCAGTATTTT. Supplemented by reference TRBV7-2 and TRBJ2-3, the full variable domain reads GAGVSQSPSNKVTEKGKDVELRCDPISGHTALYWYRQSLGQGLEFLIYFQGNSAPDKSGLPSDRFSAERTGGSVSTLTIQRTQQEDSAVYLCASSPGTSGRPRGTQYFGPGTRLTVL.

The chain links TRBV6-5 to TRBJ1-2, with D perhaps matching TRBD1 (6 bases). The CDR3 runs 15 residues. Germline values: CDR1 MNHEY, CDR2 SVGAGI. The germline V and J ends were trimmed by 0 bases and 4 bases, with 12 bases remaining between them. The CDR3 sequence is CASSYSMGTTYGYTF. CDR3 sequence (DNA): TGTGCCAGCAGTTACTCGATGGGGACAACCTATGGCTACACCTTC.

The rearrangement joins TRBV3-1 (or the pseudogene TRBV3-2) to TRBJ2-4; TRBD1 aligns across 7 bases. CDR1 and CDR2 (germline): LGHDT, YNNKEL (reference sequence). The CDR3 contains 15 residues. V lost 5 bases and J lost 1; bases outside the gene matches: 5. CDR3 sequence reads: CASSSLGQAKNIQYF. CDR3 nucleotides: TGTGCCAGCAGCTCGTTGGGACAGGCCAAAAACATTCAGTACTTC.

V usage is TRBV7-8 and J usage is TRBJ2-7, with D perhaps TRBD1 (5 bases). The CDR3 has 15 amino acids. V dropped 0 bases and J dropped 2 bases, with 11 bases sitting between them. Germline V gene data show CDR1 as SGHVS and CDR2 as FQNEAQ. The CDR3 reads CASSLAGATTYEQYF. The CDR3 nucleotides are TGTGCCAGCAGCTTAGCAGGGGCCACCACCTACGAGCAGTACTTC.

V usage is TRBV27 and J usage is TRBJ2-5; TRBD1 matches at 11 bases. In germline, CDR1 is MNHEY, CDR2 SMNVEV (reference sequence). The CDR3 has 15 amino acids. V gave up 0 bases and J gave up 5 bases; unmatched junction bases: 2. The CDR3 region is CASSLSGTGGETQYF. CDR3 sequence (DNA): TGTGCCAGCAGTTTATCCGGGACAGGGGGTGAGACCCAGTACTTC.

The gene calls are TRBV7-2 and TRBJ1-2, with 8 bases aligning to TRBD1. Looked up from germline, CDR1 is SGHTA and CDR2 is FQGNSA. With V trimmed by 0 bases and J by 4 bases, 7 bases remained unmatched. This CDR3 contains 16 residues. The CDR3 DNA follows: TGTGCCAGCAGCTTAGCCTCGGGACAGGCGGTCTATGGCTACACCTTC. Protein sequence: CASSLASGQAVYGYTF.

This sequence joins TRBV12-3 or TRBV12-4 and TRBJ2-3, with TRBD1 matching 7 bases. Trimming took 7 bases from V and 3 from J; bases not matched to a gene: 4. CDR3 length: 13 amino acids. The CDR3 is CASKAGGTDTQYF. The DNA of the CDR3 is TGTGCCAGCAAAGCAGGGGGAACAGATACGCAGTATTTT.

The chain couples TRBV2 to TRBJ2-7, with 8 positions matching TRBD1. Losses at the gene ends were 6 bases for V and 10 bases for J; bases not matched to a gene: 17. CDR1 is SNHLY and CDR2 is FYNNEI in the germline V gene. The CDR3 length is 15 residues. The CDR3: CASSRSRDRPGGQYF. The CDR3 DNA is TGTGCCAGCAGCCGAAGCCGGGACAGGCCCGGGGGCCAGTACTTC.

Worth noting for this clone: Other nucleotide sequences in the sample specify the same CDR3. The V and J genes are TRBV19 and TRBJ2-3, with D uncertain. The CDR3 has 14 amino acids. Germline CDR1 LNHDA, CDR2 SQIVND (reference sequence). The V end lost 3 bases, the J end lost 1 base, and 8 bases lay between the germline ends. CDR3 sequence reads: CASSISQGTDTQYF. The CDR3 DNA reads TGTGCCAGTAGTATCTCGCAGGGCACAGATACGCAGTATTTT.

A single count supports this clone. The J gene is TRBJ1-3, the V gene TRBV4-1; 10 bases align to TRBD1. Germline V gene sequence: CDR1 MGHRA, CDR2 YSYEKL. The junction had 4 bases not matched to a gene; V was cut back by 4 bases and J by 4 bases. This CDR3 is built from 15 residues. Here the CDR3 DNA reads TGCGCCAGCAGCCTACTGGGACAGGGGGGAAACACCATATATTTT. This sequence encodes CASSLLGQGGNTIYF.

This sequence joins TRBV11-3 and TRBJ1-6; possibly TRBD1 for D (5 bases). The CDR3 has 16 amino acids. Germline-derived CDR1 and CDR2 are SGHNT and YENEEA. V lost 6 bases and J 6 bases, leaving 18 bases between the germline ends. Here the CDR3 reads CASRYPRGYSNSPLHF. As DNA, the CDR3 is TGTGCCAGCAGGTACCCCCGGGGGTACAGTAATTCACCCCTCCACTTT.

The rearrangement links TRBV10-3 to TRBJ2-2; D not certain. V lost 4 bases, J lost 8 bases, and 8 bases lay in between. The CDR3 has 12 residues. Per the germline V gene, CDR1 is ENHRY and CDR2 is SYGVKD. The CDR3 is CAISAPGGELFF. DNA for the CDR3: TGTGCCATCAGTGCCCCCGGGGGGGAGCTGTTTTTT.

This clone appeared once. The V and J genes are TRBV5-1 and TRBJ1-5; no clear D. This CDR3 spans 14 amino acids. Deletions cut 0 bases from V and 4 bases from J, with 8 bases between. Germline CDR1 is SGHRS and CDR2 is YFSETQ. CDR3 in DNA: TGCGCCAGCAGCTTGGGGGGAGAGAATCAGCCCCAGCATTTT. This encodes CASSLGGENQPQHF.

This chain uses TRBV27 with TRBJ2-1; 13 nucleotides match TRBD2. This CDR3 spans 17 amino acids. Germline CDR1 is MNHEY and CDR2 is SMNVEV (reference sequence). With V trimmed by 3 bases and J by 4 bases, 6 bases remained unmatched. CDR3 DNA sequence: TGTGCCAGCAGTTTGAGACTAGCGGGGGGTTCTTACAATGAGCAGTTCTTC. As protein: CASSLRLAGGSYNEQFF.